This T cell receptor beta chain was retrieved from a study of identical twins. Each CDR3 protein is one row after TCRdb ran MiXCR on the 5' RACE reads. The sample contains about 890,000 distinct CDR3 sequences, about 12% of which appear only once. The CDR3 has 16 amino acids. Germline values: CDR1 SGHRS, CDR2 YFSETQ. Unmatched junction bases numbered 2, after V lost 0 bases and J lost 0 bases. The sample was also linked to a second study, of yellow fever vaccine responses in identical twins.

The receptor was isolated from a woman aged 18-29 years in good health. V gene TRBV5-1 combines with J gene TRBJ2-3; 9 nucleotides align to TRBD1. Sequencing was performed on PBMCs. The CDR3 sequence: CASSLVTGGSTDTQYF. The CDR3 nucleotides read TGCGCCAGCAGCTTGGTGACAGGGGGGAGCACAGATACGCAGTATTTT.